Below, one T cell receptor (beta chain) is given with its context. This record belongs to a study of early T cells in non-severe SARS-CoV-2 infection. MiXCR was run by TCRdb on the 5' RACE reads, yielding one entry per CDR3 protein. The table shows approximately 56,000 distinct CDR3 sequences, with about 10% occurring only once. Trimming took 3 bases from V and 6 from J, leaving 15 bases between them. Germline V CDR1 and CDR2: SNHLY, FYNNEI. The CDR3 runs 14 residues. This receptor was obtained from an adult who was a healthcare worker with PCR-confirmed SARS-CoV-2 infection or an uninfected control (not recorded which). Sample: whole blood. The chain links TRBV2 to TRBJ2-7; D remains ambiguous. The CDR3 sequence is CASSDTTRSGEQYF. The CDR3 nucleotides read TGTGCCAGCAGTGATACGACTCGTTCGGGCGAGCAGTACTTC. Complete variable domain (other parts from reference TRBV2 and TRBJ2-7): EPEVTQTPSHQVTQMGQEVILRCVPISNHLYFYWYRQILGQKVEFLVSFYNNEISEKSEIFDDQFSVERPDGSNFTLKIRSTKLEDSAMYFCASSDTTRSGEQYFGPGTRLTVT.